Sequencing of this TCR beta chain was carried out in a study of blood T cell repertoires in COVID-19. Generated by immunoSEQ multiplex PCR, the TCRdb table keeps only in-frame clones and is missing some. The sample comprises under 200,000 clones, roughly 90% of which are singletons, and 2% to 3% rests with the top ten. V dropped 1 base and J dropped 8 bases, with 9 bases sitting between them. The CDR3 has 12 amino acids. The germline gives CDR1 SGHRS, CDR2 YFSETQ. The chain joins TRBV5-1 to TRBJ1-1; no reliable D call. The origin of this receptor is a young man with acute or convalescent COVID-19. The sequencing sample was made of peripheral blood. CDR3 bases: TGCGCCAGCAGCTTGCCAGGCCCCGAAGCTTTCTTT. This sequence encodes CASSLPGPEAFF.